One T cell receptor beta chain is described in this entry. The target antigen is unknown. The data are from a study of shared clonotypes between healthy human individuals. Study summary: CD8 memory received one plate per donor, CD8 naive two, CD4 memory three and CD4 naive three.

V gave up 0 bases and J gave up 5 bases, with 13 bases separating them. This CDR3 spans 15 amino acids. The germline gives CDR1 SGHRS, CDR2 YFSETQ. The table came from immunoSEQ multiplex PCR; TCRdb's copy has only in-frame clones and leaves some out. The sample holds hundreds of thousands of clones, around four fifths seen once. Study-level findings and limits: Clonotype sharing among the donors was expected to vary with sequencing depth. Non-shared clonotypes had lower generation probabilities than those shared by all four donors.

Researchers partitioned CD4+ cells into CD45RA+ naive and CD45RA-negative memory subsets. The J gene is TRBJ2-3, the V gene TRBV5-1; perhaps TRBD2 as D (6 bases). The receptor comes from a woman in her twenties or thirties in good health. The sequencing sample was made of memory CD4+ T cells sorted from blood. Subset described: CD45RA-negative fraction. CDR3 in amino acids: CASSLANGGVDTQYF. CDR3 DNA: TGCGCCAGCAGCTTGGCCAACGGGGGTGTAGATACGCAGTATTTT.